What follows are 9 T cell receptor beta chains derived from one specimen sequenced in a study of regulatory T cells in long-lasting Graves disease. Time point reported: newly diagnosed GD, antithyroid drugs for less than 3 months. PBMCs provided the RNA from which the TCR library was made. With iRepertoire HTBI primers and Arm-PCR of CDR3 regions, TCR beta libraries were built. TCRdb redid the calling of the multiplex PCR reads with MiXCR, one entry per CDR3 protein. This table has about 430,000 distinct CDR3 sequences, about 15% appearing once. The sample also formed part of further work on T cells in Graves' hyperthyroidism and ophthalmopathy.

The starting material was peripheral blood mononuclear cells (PBMCs), obtained at new diagnosis, from a patient treated with antithyroid drugs. These receptors were taken from a middle-aged woman with Graves disease.

This clonotype was detected ten times or more. The chain is built from TRBV3-1 and TRBJ1-2; D remains ambiguous. Germline V lookup: CDR1 LGHDT, CDR2 YNNKEL (reference sequence). The CDR3 spans 15 residues. Trimming cost V 0 bases and J 2 bases, with 10 bases left between them. CDR3 sequence (DNA): TGTGCCAGCAGCCAAGAGTACAGCTTGAACTATGGCTACACCTTC. Its protein is CASSQEYSLNYGYTF.

Turning to this clonotype: A much larger clone is a single base away; this may be a read error. The gene calls are TRBV6-1 and TRBJ2-2, with D possibly being TRBD1 (6 bases). Germline V lookup: CDR1 MNHNS, CDR2 SASEGT. This CDR3 has 18 residues. Trimming cost V 2 bases and J 0 bases, with 16 bases left between them. CDR3 sequence: CASSELGRGPANTGELFF. DNA of the CDR3: TGTGCCAGCAGTGAACTAGGCAGGGGCCCGGCGAACACCGGGGAGCTGTTTTTT.

This chain uses TRBV13 with TRBJ2-7; tentative D call: TRBD1 (6 bases). The V end lost 8 bases, the J end lost 7 bases, and 24 bases lay between the germline ends. Germline loops: CDR1 PRHDT, CDR2 FYEKMQ (reference sequence). The CDR3 runs 15 residues. CDR3 protein: CASGSPGHGRGEQYF. In DNA form, the CDR3 reads TGTGCCAGCGGCTCTCCGGGACACGGACGGGGAGAGCAGTACTTC.

This clonotype has just a few counts. DNA for the CDR3: TGTGCCAGCAGTTTACAGGCCCCCGGGGAGCTGTTTTTT. It yields the protein CASSLQAPGELFF. The chain uses TRBV28 and TRBJ2-2; D ambiguous. The length of the CDR3 is 13 residues. Trimming removed 2 bases from V and 6 bases from J, with 7 bases in between. Germline V gene data show CDR1 as MDHEN and CDR2 as SYDVKM. The full variable domain, rest sourced from reference TRBV28 and TRBJ2-2, is DVKVTQSSRYLVKRTGEKVFLECVQDMDHENMFWYRQDPGLGLRLIYFSYDVKMKEKGDIPEGYSVSREKKERFSLILESASTNQTSMYLCASSLQAPGELFFGEGSRLTVL.

The table lists this clonotype with many counts. The rearrangement joins TRBV28 to TRBJ2-6; 9 bases match TRBD2. This CDR3 region has 19 residues. The V and J ends lost 7 bases and 0 bases, in that order; junction bases with no gene match: 13. The V gene's germline CDR1 is MDHEN and CDR2 SYDVKM. The CDR3 region has the DNA TGTGCCAGCACAACACCAATTCAGCGGGGGGTCTCTGGGGCCAACGTCCTGACTTTC. Its protein product is CASTTPIQRGVSGANVLTF.

There are many counts of this clonotype. The CDR3 bases are TGTGCCACCAGTGATCAGCCTCGGGACGGAAGCCCAAATGAGCAGTTCTTC. It specifies CATSDQPRDGSPNEQFF. The gene calls are TRBV24-1 and TRBJ2-1; D is perhaps TRBD1 or TRBD2 (5 bases each). Germline values: CDR1 KGHDR, CDR2 SFDVKD. The CDR3 is 17 amino acids. The V end lost 3 bases, the J end lost 7 bases, and 21 bases lay between the germline ends.

In this sample, this clonotype turned up many times. The genes are TRBV6-6 and TRBJ2-5; TRBD1 agrees at 7 bases. The V and J ends lost 0 bases and 0 bases, in that order; junction bases with no gene match: 1. CDR1 is MNHNY and CDR2 is SVGAGI in the germline V gene (reference sequence). The CDR3 has 15 residues. This CDR3 is CASSYSGTDQETQYF. The CDR3 coding sequence is TGTGCCAGCAGTTACTCGGGGACAGACCAAGAGACCCAGTACTTC.

Only a few counts were recorded for this clonotype. This chain connects TRBV20-1 to TRBJ2-2; 8 bases agree with TRBD1. Trimming took 6 bases from V and 2 from J; bases not matched to a gene: 5. The CDR3 has 14 residues. The V gene's germline CDR1 is DFQATT and CDR2 SNEGSKA (reference sequence). The CDR3 reads CSAQGQGNTGELFF. In nucleotides, the CDR3 is TGCAGTGCCCAAGGACAGGGTAACACCGGGGAGCTGTTTTTT.

This clonotype was recorded at least ten times. V and J are TRBV7-9 and TRBJ1-1; a possible D gene is TRBD1 (5 bases). The CDR3 is 17 amino acids. Per germline, CDR1 SEHNR and CDR2 FQNEAQ (reference sequence). V gave up 1 base and J gave up 0 bases, with 15 bases separating them. CDR3 nucleotides: TGTGCCAGCAGCTTAGTTGGGGGGGGTGGGATGAACACTGAAGCTTTCTTT. Amino acid sequence: CASSLVGGGGMNTEAFF.